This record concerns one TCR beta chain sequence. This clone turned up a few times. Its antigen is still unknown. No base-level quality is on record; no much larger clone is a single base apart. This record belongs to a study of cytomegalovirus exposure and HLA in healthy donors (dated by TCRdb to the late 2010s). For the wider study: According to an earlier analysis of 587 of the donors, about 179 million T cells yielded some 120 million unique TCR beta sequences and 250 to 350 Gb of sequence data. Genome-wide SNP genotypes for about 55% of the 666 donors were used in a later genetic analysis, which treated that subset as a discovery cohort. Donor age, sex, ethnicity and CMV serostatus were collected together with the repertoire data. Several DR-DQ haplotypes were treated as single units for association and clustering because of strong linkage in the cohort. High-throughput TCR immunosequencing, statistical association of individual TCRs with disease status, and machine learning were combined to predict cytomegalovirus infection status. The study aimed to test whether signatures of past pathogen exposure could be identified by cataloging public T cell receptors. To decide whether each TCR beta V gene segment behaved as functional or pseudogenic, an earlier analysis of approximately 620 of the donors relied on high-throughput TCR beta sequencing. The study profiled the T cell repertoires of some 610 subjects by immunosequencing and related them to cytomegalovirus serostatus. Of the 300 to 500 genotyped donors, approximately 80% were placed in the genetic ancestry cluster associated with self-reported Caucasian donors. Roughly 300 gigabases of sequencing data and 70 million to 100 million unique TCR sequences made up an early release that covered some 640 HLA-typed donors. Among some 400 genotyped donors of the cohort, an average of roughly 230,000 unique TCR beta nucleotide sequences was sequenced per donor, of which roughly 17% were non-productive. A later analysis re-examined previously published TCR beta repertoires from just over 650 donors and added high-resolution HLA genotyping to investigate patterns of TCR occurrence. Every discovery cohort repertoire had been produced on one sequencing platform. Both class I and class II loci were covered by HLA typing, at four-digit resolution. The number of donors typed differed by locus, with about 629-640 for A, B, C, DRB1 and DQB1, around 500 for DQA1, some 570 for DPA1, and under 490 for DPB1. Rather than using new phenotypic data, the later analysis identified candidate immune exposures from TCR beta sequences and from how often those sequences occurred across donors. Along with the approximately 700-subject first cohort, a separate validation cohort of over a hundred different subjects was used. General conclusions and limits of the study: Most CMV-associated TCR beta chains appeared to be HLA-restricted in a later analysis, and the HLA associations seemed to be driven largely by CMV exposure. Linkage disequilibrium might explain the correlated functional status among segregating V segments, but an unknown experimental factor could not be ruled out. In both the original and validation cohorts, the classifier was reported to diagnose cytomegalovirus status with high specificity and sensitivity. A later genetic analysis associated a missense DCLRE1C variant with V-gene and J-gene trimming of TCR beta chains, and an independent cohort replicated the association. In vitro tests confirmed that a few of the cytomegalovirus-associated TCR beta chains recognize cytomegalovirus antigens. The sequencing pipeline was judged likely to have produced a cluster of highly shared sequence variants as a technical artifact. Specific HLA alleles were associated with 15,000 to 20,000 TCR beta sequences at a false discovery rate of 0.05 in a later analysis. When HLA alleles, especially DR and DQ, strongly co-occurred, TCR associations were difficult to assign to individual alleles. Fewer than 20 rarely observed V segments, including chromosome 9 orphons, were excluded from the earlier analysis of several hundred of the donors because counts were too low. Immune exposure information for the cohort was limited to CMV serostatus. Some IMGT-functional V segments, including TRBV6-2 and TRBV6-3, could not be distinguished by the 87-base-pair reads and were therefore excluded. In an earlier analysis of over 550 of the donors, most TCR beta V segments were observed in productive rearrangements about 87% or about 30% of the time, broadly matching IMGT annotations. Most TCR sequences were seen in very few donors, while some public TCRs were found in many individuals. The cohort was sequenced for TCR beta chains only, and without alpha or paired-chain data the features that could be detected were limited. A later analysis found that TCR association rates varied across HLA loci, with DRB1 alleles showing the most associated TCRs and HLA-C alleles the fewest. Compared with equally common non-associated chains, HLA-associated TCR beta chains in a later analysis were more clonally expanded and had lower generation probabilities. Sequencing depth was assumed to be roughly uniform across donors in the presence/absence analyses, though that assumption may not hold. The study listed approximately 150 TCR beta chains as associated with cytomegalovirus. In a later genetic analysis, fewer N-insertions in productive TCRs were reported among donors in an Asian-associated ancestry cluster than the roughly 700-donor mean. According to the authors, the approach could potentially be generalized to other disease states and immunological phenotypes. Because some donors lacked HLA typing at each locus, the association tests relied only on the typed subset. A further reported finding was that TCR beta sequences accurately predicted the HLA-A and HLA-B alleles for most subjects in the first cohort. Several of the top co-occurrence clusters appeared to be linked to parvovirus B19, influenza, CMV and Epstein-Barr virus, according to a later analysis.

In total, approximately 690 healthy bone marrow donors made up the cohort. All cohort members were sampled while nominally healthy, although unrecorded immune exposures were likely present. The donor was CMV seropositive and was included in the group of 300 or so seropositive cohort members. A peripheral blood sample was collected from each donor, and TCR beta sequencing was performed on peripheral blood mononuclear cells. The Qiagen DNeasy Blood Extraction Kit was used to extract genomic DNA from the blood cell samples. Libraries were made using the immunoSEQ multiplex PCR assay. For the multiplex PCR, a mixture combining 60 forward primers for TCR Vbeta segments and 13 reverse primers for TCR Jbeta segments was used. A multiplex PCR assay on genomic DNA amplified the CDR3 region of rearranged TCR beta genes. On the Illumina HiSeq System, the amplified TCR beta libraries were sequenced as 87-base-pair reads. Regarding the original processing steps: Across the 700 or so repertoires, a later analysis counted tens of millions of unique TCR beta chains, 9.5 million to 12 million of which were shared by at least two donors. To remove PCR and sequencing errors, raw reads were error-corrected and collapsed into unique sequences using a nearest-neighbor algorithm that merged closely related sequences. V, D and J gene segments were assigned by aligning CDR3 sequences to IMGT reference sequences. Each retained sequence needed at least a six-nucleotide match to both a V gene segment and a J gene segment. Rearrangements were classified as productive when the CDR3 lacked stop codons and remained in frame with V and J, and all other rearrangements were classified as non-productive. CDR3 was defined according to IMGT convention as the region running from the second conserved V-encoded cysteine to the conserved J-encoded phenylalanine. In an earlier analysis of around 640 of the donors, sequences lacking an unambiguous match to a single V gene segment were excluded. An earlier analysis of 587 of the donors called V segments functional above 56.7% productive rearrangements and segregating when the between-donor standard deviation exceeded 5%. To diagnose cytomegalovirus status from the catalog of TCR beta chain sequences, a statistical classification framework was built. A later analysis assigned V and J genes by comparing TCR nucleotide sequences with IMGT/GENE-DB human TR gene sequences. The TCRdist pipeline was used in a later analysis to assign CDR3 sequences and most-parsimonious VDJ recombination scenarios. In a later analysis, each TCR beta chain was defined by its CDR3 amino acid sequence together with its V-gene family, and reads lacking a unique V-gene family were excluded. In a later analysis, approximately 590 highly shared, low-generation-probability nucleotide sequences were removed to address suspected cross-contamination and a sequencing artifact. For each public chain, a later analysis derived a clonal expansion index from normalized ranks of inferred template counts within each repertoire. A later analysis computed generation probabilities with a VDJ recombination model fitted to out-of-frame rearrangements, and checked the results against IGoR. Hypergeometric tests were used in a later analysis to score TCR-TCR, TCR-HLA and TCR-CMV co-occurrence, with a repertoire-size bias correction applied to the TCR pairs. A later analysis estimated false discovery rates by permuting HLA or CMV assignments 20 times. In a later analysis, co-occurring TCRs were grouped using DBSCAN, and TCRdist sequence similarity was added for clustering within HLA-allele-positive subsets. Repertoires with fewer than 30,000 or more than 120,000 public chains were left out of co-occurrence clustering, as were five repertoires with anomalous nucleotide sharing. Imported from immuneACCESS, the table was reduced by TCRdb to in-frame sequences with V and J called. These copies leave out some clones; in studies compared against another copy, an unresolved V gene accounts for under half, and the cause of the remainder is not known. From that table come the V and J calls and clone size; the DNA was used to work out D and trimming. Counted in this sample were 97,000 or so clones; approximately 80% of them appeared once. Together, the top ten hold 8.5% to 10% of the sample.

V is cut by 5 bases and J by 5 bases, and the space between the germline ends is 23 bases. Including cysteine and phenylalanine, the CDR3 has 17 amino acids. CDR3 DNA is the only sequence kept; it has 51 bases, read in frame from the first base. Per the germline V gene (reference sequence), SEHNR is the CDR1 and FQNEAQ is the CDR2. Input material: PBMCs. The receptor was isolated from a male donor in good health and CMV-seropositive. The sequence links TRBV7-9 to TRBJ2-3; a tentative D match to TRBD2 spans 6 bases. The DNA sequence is TGTGCCAGCAGCCCCTCGGGTAGCGGTGCGTCGGGAGATACGCAGTATTTT. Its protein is CASSPSGSGASGDTQYF.